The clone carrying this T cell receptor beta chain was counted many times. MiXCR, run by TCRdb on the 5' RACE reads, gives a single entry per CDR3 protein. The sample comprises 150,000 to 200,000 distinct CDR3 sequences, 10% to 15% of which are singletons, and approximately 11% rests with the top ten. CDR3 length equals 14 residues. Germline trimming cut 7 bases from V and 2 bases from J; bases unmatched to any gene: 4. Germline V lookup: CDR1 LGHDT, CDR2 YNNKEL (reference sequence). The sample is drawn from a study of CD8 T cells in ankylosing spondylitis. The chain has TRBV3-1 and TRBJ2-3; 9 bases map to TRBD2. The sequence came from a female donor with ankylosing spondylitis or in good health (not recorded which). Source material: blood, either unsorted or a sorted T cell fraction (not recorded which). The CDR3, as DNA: TGTGCCAGCAAGACTAGCGGCCTCACAGATACGCAGTATTTT. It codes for CASKTSGLTDTQYF.